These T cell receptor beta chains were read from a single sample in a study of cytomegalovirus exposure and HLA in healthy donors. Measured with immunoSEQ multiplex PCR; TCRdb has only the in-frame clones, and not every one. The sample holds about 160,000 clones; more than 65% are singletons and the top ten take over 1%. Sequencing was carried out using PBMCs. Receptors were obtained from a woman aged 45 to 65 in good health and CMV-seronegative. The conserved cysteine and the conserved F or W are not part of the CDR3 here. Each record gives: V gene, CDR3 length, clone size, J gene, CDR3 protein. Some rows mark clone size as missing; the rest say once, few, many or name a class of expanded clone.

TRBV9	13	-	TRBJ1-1	ASSVGGSFNTEAF
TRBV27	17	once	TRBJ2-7	ASSLSRWDIQGSTYEQY
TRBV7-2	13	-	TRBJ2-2	ASRTAGGNTGELF
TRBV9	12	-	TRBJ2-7	ASSVEDFPNEQY
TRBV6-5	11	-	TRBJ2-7	ASTRTGPYEQY
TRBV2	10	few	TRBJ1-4	ASRGQLEKLF
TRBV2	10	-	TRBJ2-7	ASRRDSNEQY
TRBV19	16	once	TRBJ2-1	ASYKGRTSGSSYNEQF
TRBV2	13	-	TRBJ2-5	ASSNLGLATETQY
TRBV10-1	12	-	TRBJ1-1	ASSSNRVNTEAF
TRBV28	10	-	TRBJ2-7	ASSLLGGEQY
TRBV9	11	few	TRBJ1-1	ASSKGAGTEAF
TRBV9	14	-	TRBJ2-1	ASSANPPGGYGEQF
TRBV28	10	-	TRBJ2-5	ASIGGRETQY
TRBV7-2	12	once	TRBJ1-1	ASSLAAGNTEAF
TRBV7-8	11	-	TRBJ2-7	ASSRTTGYEQY
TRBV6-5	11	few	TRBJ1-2	ASSKTGYYGYT
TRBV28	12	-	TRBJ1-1	ASSFWTGGTEAF
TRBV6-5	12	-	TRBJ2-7	ASSYGDSSYEQY
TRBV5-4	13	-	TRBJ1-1	ASSFPGQENTEAF
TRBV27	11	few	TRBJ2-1	ASSLGGYNEQF
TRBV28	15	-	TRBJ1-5	ASSSPGWDYSNQPQH
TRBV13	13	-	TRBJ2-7	ASSFGGTGDYEQY
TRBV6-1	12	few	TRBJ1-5	ASYPGGVNQPQH
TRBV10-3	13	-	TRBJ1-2	AISDDRGGYYGYT